These 26 T cell receptor beta chains share one sample of origin, sequenced in a study of blood T cell repertoires in COVID-19. Assay: immunoSEQ multiplex PCR; the TCRdb copy retains only in-frame clones and omits some. The table includes approximately 230,000 clones, around 90% detected once. The material sequenced was PBMCs or T cells enriched from blood (not recorded which). The receptors stem from a woman between 18 and 30 years old who had recovered from COVID-19.

J is TRBJ2-3 and V is TRBV7-8, with TRBD2 identical over 9 bases. The CDR3 is made up of 16 amino acids. Germline V gives CDR1 SGHVS, CDR2 FQNEAQ. Trimming at V came to 1 base and at J to 2 bases, leaving 4 bases not matched to a gene. The CDR3 DNA sequence: TGTGCCAGCAGCTTAGTTCTAGCGGGGTACACAGATACGCAGTATTTT. Translation gives CASSLVLAGYTDTQYF.

This chain connects TRBV6-5 to TRBJ2-5, with TRBD1 identical over 10 bases. The length of the CDR3 is 16 residues. Germline trimming cut 0 bases from V and 5 bases from J; bases unmatched to any gene: 6. Germline assignment: CDR1 MNHEY and CDR2 SVGAGI. The CDR3 sequence: CASSYSRTGGIETQYF. The CDR3 DNA sequence: TGTGCCAGCAGTTACTCCCGGACAGGGGGGATCGAGACCCAGTACTTC.

CDR3 residues: CASSIQTGANQPQHF. CDR3 DNA sequence: TGTGCCAGCAGCATCCAGACAGGGGCAAATCAGCCCCAGCATTTT. The V call is TRBV7-2, the J call TRBJ1-5; 8 bases are a match to TRBD1. This CDR3 is 15 amino acids long. J gave up 4 bases and V 5 bases, and 7 bases lay outside the gene matches. The germline V gene has CDR1 SGHTA and CDR2 FQGNSA.

J is TRBJ2-5 and V is TRBV5-4; the D is unclear. The CDR3 is made up of 13 amino acids. The V gene's germline CDR1 is SGHNT and CDR2 YYREEE (reference sequence). V was trimmed by 3 bases and J by 5 bases, leaving 11 bases between them. CDR3 sequence reads: CASSSPSEETQYF. The CDR3 DNA reads as TGTGCCAGCAGCTCTCCTAGTGAGGAGACCCAGTACTTC.

The chain couples TRBV10-3 to TRBJ1-2; D remains unclear. With 6 bases removed from V and 6 bases from J, the gap between germline ends came to 17 bases. Germline V CDR1 and CDR2: ENHRY, SYGVKD. The CDR3 is 14 residues long. The CDR3 nucleotides read TGTGCCATCAGCCCCGCGGTCCAAAAGGATGGCTACACCTTC. Translated: CAISPAVQKDGYTF.

This chain links TRBV5-6 with TRBJ2-7, with 9 bases fitting TRBD2. The CDR3 is made up of 17 amino acids. Germline assignment: CDR1 SGHDT and CDR2 YYEEEE. Germline trimming cut 0 bases from V and 2 bases from J; bases unmatched to any gene: 9. The CDR3 spells CASSLVLAGTAPYEQYF. CDR3 coding DNA: TGTGCCAGCAGCTTGGTTCTAGCGGGGACGGCGCCCTACGAGCAGTACTTC.

This clone showed up just once. The rearrangement uses TRBV7-2 and TRBJ2-1, with D perhaps TRBD1 (5 bases). Germline CDR1 and CDR2: SGHTA and FQGNSA. Trimming removed 7 bases from V and 9 bases from J, with 7 bases in between. This CDR3 spans 10 amino acids. This CDR3 is CASTQGEQFF. In DNA, the CDR3 is TGTGCCAGCACCCAGGGTGAGCAGTTCTTC.

The chain recombines TRBV10-3 with TRBJ1-2; 8 bases match TRBD1. Unmatched junction bases numbered 3, after V lost 7 bases and J lost 5 bases. CDR3 length: 12 residues. Looked up from germline, CDR1 is ENHRY and CDR2 is SYGVKD. Here the CDR3 reads CAINTGGYGYTF. In DNA, the CDR3 is TGTGCCATCAATACAGGGGGGTATGGCTACACCTTC.

The chain combines TRBV7-8 with TRBJ1-1; D is ambiguous. The V end was cut by 6 bases, the J end by 3 bases, with 11 bases between. This CDR3 has 13 amino acids. Germline loops: CDR1 SGHVS, CDR2 FQNEAQ. This CDR3 is CASRSNTDTEAFF. The CDR3 DNA reads TGTGCCAGCAGAAGTAATACAGACACTGAAGCTTTCTTT.

V gene TRBV5-1 combines with J gene TRBJ2-2, with 7 positions matching TRBD2. CDR1 SGHRS and CDR2 YFSETQ come from the germline V gene. The ends lost 1 base at V and 7 bases at J; junction bases unmatched: 13. The CDR3 is made up of 17 amino acids. CDR3 coding DNA: TGCGCCAGCAGCTTGAAGAGGTGGGAGGGCCTTGACGGGGAGCTGTTTTTT. It is translated as CASSLKRWEGLDGELFF.

The chain is built from TRBV10-3 and TRBJ1-2; perhaps TRBD1 as D (5 bases). The germline gives CDR1 ENHRY, CDR2 SYGVKD. This CDR3 spans 15 amino acids. With 5 bases removed from V and 4 bases from J, the gap between germline ends came to 17 bases. This CDR3 reads CAISTENGTPYGYTF. Here the CDR3 DNA reads TGTGCCATCAGTACCGAAAACGGGACTCCCTATGGCTACACCTTC.

This chain connects TRBV4-1 to TRBJ1-4; D is ambiguous. V shed 4 bases and J shed 0 bases, with 15 bases lying between them. The CDR3 contains 17 residues. The germline gives CDR1 MGHRA, CDR2 YSYEKL. CDR3 DNA: TGCGCCAGCAGCCGATCGGGTTCCTTTGCAACTAATGAAAAACTGTTTTTT. It is translated as CASSRSGSFATNEKLFF.

This chain uses TRBV2 with TRBJ2-7; 8 nucleotides align to TRBD2. In germline, CDR1 is SNHLY, CDR2 FYNNEI. V was clipped by 2 bases and J by 3 bases; unmatched bases: 6. The CDR3 is made up of 15 amino acids. Here the CDR3 DNA reads TGTGCCAGCAGTGAAAGCGGGAGCTACTACTACGAGCAGTACTTC. This gives the protein CASSESGSYYYEQYF.

The rearrangement joins TRBV28 to TRBJ1-5; D remains unclear. CDR1 and CDR2 (germline): MDHEN, SYDVKM. V was clipped by 4 bases and J by 4 bases, with 5 bases between them. The CDR3 runs 12 residues. The CDR3 DNA is TGTGCCAGCAGTTCTGAGAATCAGCCCCAGCATTTT. This translates into CASSSENQPQHF.

CDR3 loop: CASSIGQANYNEQFF. The CDR3 DNA follows: TGTGCCAGCAGCATAGGACAGGCCAACTACAATGAGCAGTTCTTC. The chain uses TRBV5-4 and TRBJ2-1, with 7 bases fitting TRBD1. The CDR3 runs 15 residues. Germline assignment: CDR1 SGHNT and CDR2 YYREEE (reference sequence). J gave up 3 bases and V 4 bases, and 7 bases lay outside the gene matches.

As concerns this clone: The junction departs from the called germline gene at one end, perhaps through a read error. This chain uses TRBV7-9 with TRBJ1-6; D is unresolved. Germline CDR1 SEHNR, CDR2 FQNEAQ (reference sequence). There are 11 residues in the CDR3. CDR3 loop: CASSLGSLLHF. CDR3 coding DNA: TGTGCCAGCAGCTTAGGTTCACTCCTCCACTTT.

The rearrangement uses TRBV27 and TRBJ2-3; 7 bases align to TRBD2. Germline CDR1 reads MNHEY; CDR2 reads SMNVEV (reference sequence). The CDR3 has 15 amino acids. The V and J ends lost 9 bases and 5 bases, in that order; junction bases with no gene match: 14. CDR3 nucleotides: TGTGCCAGTTCTCCGTGGGCTAGCGGAGGAGATACGCAGTATTTT. Translation gives CASSPWASGGDTQYF.

The genes are TRBV6-5 and TRBJ1-5, with no clear D. V shed 1 base and J shed 3 bases, with 4 bases lying between them. The CDR3 has 13 amino acids. Germline CDR1 is MNHEY and CDR2 is SVGAGI. The chain's CDR3 is CASSYWLNQPQHF. The CDR3, as DNA: TGTGCCAGCAGTTACTGGCTCAATCAGCCCCAGCATTTT.

Concerning this clone itself: Other DNA sequences of this sample code for an identical CDR3. V and J are TRBV5-1 and TRBJ1-1; D possibly corresponds to TRBD1 (5 bases). V dropped 1 base and J dropped 1 base, with 8 bases sitting between them. The CDR3 contains 14 residues. Per the germline V gene, CDR1 is SGHRS and CDR2 is YFSETQ. The CDR3 region is CASSLRQGNTEAFF. Here the CDR3 DNA reads TGCGCCAGCAGCTTGCGTCAGGGGAACACTGAAGCTTTCTTT. The full variable domain, rest sourced from reference TRBV5-1 and TRBJ1-1, is KAGVTQTPRYLIKTRGQQVTLSCSPISGHRSVSWYQQTPGQGLQFLFEYFSETQRNKGNFPGRFSGRQFSNSRSEMNVSTLELGDSALYLCASSLRQGNTEAFFGQGTRLTVV.

The J gene is TRBJ2-7, the V gene TRBV24-1, with D possibly being TRBD2 (5 bases). CDR3 length equals 13 residues. V gave up 3 bases and J gave up 1 base, with 6 bases separating them. Germline CDR1 is KGHDR and CDR2 is SFDVKD. The CDR3 coding sequence is TGTGCCACCAGTGATGAGGGTTCCTACGAGCAGTACTTC. This gives the protein CATSDEGSYEQYF.

DNA for the CDR3: TGTGCCAGCAGCACACTTACGGAGGCCCCCTACGAGCAGTACTTC. Translated, it gives CASSTLTEAPYEQYF. This chain links TRBV28 with TRBJ2-7; D may be TRBD2 (5 bases). The V gene's germline CDR1 is MDHEN and CDR2 SYDVKM. There are 15 residues in the CDR3. Deletions cut 6 bases from V and 2 bases from J, with 17 bases between.

This clone was picked up a small number of times. The rearrangement joins TRBV2 to TRBJ2-3; no definite D call. The germline V gene encodes CDR1 SNHLY and CDR2 FYNNEI. V lost 6 bases, J lost 6 bases, and 22 bases lay in between. CDR3 length: 16 residues. As DNA, the CDR3 is TGTGCCAGCAGCAGCTCCAGTGGGTCAGCGAGGGATACGCAGTATTTT. Protein sequence: CASSSSSGSARDTQYF.

This clone has just one count. The J gene is TRBJ2-7, the V gene TRBV2; 10 bases match TRBD1. The germline CDR1 and CDR2 sequences are SNHLY and FYNNEI. After removal of 4 bases from V and 2 bases from J, the junction contained 2 bases not matched to a gene. This CDR3 is built from 14 residues. This CDR3 is CASSGTGGPYEQYF. In DNA, the CDR3 is TGTGCCAGCAGTGGGACAGGGGGTCCCTACGAGCAGTACTTC.

The V gene is TRBV28, the J gene TRBJ2-7; D not certain. This CDR3 contains 12 residues. Germline V lookup: CDR1 MDHEN, CDR2 SYDVKM. Between the trimmed V and J ends, which lost 1 base and 3 bases, there was a span of 4 bases. CDR3 loop: CASSLLYYEQYF. In DNA, the CDR3 is TGTGCCAGCAGTTTATTGTACTACGAGCAGTACTTC.

This chain uses TRBV7-9 with TRBJ1-1; perhaps TRBD1 as D (6 bases). Germline V gene sequence: CDR1 SEHNR, CDR2 FQNEAQ (reference sequence). Trimming removed 6 bases at V and 5 bases at J, with 10 bases between. There are 12 residues in the CDR3. The CDR3 sequence is CASSGGGTEAFF. The CDR3 nucleotides are TGTGCCAGCAGTGGGGGCGGGACTGAAGCTTTCTTT.

The chain links TRBV19 to TRBJ1-6, with 7 bases fitting TRBD1. Looked up from germline, CDR1 is LNHDA and CDR2 is SQIVND (reference sequence). Trimming removed 10 bases from V and 6 bases from J; junction bases left unmatched: 6. CDR3 length: 13 amino acids. CDR3 amino acids: CATRDSFNSPLHF. The CDR3 DNA follows: TGTGCCACCCGGGACAGCTTTAATTCACCCCTCCACTTT.